This entry features one T cell receptor (beta chain) sequence. The data originate from a study of blood T cell repertoires in COVID-19. Looking at the study overall: Italy, Spain and the United States were the sources of the convalescent and acute COVID-19 samples. T cells, B-cell-depleted T cells, or PBMCs supplied cDNA or gDNA.

How the authors handled the data: Amplification of reference gene primers was used by the study to estimate nucleated cell counts. Here immunoSEQ multiplex PCR was the method, and the copy in TCRdb shows in-frame clones only, minus some. The V and J calls and clone size come from that table; D and trimming were worked out from the DNA. This table holds some 61,000 clones, roughly 89% found once. The origin of this receptor is a man aged 25 to 45 with acute or convalescent COVID-19. Sequenced sample: peripheral blood.

CDR3 nucleotides: TGTGCCAGCAGTAGGGACAGGGGAGAGACCCAGTACTTC. It specifies CASSRDRGETQYF. The chain has TRBV2 and TRBJ2-5, with TRBD1 identical over 10 bases. V shed 5 bases and J 4 bases; nucleotides not matched to a gene: 1. Germline V CDR1 and CDR2: SNHLY, FYNNEI. This CDR3 contains 13 residues.